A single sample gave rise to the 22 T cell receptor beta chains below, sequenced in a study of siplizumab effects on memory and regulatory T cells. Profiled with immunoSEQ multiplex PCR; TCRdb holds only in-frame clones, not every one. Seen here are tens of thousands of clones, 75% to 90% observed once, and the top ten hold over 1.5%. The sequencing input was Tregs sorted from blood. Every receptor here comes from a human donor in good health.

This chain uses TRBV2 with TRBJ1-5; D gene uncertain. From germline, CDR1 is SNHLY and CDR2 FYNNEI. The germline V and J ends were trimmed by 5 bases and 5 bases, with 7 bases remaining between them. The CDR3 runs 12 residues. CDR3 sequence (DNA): TGTGCCAGCAGTTTGACCTATCAGCCCCAGCATTTT. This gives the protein CASSLTYQPQHF.

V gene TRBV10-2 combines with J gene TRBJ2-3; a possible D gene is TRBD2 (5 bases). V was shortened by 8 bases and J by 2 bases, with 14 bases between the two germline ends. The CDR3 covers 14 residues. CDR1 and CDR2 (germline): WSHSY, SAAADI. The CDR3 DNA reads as TGCGCCAGCGGCGGCGGGCTAATCACAGATACGCAGTATTTT. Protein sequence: CASGGGLITDTQYF.

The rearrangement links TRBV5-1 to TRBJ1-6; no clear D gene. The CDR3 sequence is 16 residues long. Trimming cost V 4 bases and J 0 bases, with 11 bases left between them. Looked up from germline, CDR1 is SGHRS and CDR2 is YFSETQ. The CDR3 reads CASSDGGSSYNSPLHF. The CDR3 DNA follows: TGCGCCAGCAGCGACGGAGGCAGCTCCTATAATTCACCCCTCCACTTT.

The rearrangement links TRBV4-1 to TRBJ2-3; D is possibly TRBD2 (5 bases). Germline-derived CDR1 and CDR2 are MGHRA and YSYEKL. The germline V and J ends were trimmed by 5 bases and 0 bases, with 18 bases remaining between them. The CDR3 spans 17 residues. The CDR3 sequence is CASSRAKRIVSTDTQYF. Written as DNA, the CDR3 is TGCGCCAGCAGCAGAGCGAAGCGGATAGTCAGCACAGATACGCAGTATTTT.

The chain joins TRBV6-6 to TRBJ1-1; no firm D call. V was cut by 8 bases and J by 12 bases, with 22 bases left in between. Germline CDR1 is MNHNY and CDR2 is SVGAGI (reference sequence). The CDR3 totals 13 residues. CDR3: CASGSRPPGRTFF. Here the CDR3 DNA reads TGTGCCAGCGGGTCGCGACCGCCGGGTCGGACTTTCTTT.

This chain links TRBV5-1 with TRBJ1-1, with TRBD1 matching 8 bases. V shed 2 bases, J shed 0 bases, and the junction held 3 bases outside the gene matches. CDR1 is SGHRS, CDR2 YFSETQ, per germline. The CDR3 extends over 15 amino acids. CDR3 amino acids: CASSFGTGLNTEAFF. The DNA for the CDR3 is TGCGCCAGCAGCTTCGGGACAGGTTTGAACACTGAAGCTTTCTTT.

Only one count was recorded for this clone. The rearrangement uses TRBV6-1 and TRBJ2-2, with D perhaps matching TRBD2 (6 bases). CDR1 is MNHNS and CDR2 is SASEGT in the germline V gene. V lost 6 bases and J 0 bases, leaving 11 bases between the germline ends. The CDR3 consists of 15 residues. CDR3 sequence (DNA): TGTGCCAGCAGAGCCGGGAGCGCGAACACCGGGGAGCTGTTTTTT. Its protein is CASRAGSANTGELFF.

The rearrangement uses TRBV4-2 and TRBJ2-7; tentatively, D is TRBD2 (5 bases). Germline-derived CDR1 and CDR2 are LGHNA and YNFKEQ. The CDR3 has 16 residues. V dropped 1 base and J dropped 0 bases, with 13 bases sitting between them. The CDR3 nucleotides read TGTGCCAGCAGCCAAGGGACTCGTAGGAGCTCCTACGAGCAGTACTTC. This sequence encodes CASSQGTRRSSYEQYF.

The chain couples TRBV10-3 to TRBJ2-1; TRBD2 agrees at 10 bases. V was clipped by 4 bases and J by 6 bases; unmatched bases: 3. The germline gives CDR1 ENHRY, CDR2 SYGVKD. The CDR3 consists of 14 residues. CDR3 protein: CAISGVAGGNEQFF. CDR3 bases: TGTGCCATCAGTGGGGTAGCGGGGGGCAATGAGCAGTTCTTC.

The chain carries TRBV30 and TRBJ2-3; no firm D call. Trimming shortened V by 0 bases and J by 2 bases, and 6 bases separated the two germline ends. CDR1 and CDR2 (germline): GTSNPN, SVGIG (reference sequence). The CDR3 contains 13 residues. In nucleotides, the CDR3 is TGTGCCTGGAGTGTGGGGAACACAGATACGCAGTATTTT. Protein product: CAWSVGNTDTQYF.

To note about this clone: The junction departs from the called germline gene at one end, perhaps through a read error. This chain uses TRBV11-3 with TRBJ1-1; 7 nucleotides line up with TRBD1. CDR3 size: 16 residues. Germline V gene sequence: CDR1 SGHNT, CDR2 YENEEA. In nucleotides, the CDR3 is TGTGCAAGTCGCCCGTCCCATTTACGACAGGGCACTGAGGCTTTCTTT. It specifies CASRPSHLRQGTEAFF.

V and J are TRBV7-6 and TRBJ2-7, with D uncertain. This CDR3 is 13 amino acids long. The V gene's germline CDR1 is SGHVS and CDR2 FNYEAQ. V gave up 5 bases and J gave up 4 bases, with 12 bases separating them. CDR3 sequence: CASSADWGYEQYF. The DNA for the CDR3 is TGTGCCAGCAGCGCCGACTGGGGATACGAGCAGTACTTC.

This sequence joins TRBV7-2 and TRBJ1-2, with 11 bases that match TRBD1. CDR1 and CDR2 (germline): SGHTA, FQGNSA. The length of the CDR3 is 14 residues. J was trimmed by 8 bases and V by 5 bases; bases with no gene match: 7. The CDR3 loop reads CASSGRTGGEGYTF. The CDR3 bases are TGTGCCAGCAGCGGGAGGACAGGGGGCGAAGGCTACACCTTC.

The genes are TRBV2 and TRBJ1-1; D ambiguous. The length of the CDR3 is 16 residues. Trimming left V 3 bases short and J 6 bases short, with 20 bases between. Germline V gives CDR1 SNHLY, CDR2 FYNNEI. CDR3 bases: TGTGCCAGCAGTGATCCCCTCGGGCCGAAGAGACCTGAAGCTTTCTTT. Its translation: CASSDPLGPKRPEAFF.

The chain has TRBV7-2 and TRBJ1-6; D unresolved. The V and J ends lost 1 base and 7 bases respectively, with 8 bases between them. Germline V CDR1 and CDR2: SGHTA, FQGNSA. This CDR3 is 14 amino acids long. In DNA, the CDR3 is TGTGCCAGCAGCTTAGACAGCTTAAATTCACCCCTCCACTTT. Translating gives CASSLDSLNSPLHF.

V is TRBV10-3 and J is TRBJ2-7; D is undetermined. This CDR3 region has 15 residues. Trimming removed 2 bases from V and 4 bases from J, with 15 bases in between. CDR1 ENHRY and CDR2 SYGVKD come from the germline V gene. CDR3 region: CAISEEQPPLYEQYF. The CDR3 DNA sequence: TGTGCCATCAGTGAGGAACAGCCCCCCCTTTACGAGCAGTACTTC.

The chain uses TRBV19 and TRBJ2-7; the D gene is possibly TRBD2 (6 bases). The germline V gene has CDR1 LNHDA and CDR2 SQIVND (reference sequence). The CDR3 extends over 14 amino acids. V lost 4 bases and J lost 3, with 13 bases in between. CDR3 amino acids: CASSRSGAGYEQYF. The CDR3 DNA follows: TGTGCCAGTAGTAGGTCGGGAGCAGGCTACGAGCAGTACTTC.

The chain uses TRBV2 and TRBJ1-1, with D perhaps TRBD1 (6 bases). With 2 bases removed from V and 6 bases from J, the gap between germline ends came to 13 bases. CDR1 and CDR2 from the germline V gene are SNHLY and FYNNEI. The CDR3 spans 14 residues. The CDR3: CASSERQGTAEAFF. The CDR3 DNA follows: TGTGCCAGCAGTGAAAGGCAGGGGACCGCTGAAGCTTTCTTT.

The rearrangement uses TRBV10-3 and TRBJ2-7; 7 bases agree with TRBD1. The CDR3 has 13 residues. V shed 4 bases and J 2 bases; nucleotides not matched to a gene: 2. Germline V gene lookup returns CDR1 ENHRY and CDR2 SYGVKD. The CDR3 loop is CAISAGQAYEQYF. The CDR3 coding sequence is TGTGCCATCAGTGCAGGACAGGCCTACGAGCAGTACTTC.

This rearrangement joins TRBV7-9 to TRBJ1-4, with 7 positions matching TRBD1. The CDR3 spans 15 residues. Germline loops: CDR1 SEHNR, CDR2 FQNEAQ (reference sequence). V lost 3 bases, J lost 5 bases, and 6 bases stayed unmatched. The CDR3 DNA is TGTGCCAGCAGCTTTCACAGGGGATCAAATGAAAAACTGTTTTTT. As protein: CASSFHRGSNEKLFF.

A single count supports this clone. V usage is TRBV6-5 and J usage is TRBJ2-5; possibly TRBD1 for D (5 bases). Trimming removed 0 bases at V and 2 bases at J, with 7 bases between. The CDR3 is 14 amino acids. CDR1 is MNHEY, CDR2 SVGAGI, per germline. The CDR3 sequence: CASSYSRQQETQYF. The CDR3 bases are TGTGCCAGCAGTTACTCGAGACAGCAAGAGACCCAGTACTTC.

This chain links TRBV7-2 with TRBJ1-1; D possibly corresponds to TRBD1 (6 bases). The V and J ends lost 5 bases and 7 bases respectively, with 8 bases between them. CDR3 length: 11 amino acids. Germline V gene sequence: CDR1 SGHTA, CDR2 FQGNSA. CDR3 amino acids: CASSGGREAFF. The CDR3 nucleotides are TGTGCCAGCAGCGGGGGGCGTGAAGCTTTCTTT.